These T cell receptor beta chains were read from a single sample in a study of identical twins. TCRdb re-called the 5' RACE reads through MiXCR, storing one row per CDR3 protein. The sample consists of around 1.7 million distinct CDR3 sequences, under 35% of them appearing once. Sequenced sample: cord blood. The source is a newborn girl in good health. The CDR3 runs from the conserved cysteine through the conserved F or W. D genes are given only for firm matches. Size is omitted from some rows. Given values are once, few, many or a class for expanded clones.

TRBV20-1	TRBD1	-	TRBJ1-1	TGCAGTGCTAGTTACGGGACAGGGAGTGGAGGAGCTTTCTTT	CSASYGTGSGGAFF
TRBV11-2	-	-	TRBJ1-1	TGTGCCAGCAGCGGATCCCGGGACGGCTACACTGAAGCTTTCTTT	CASSGSRDGYTEAFF
TRBV2	-	-	TRBJ2-3	TGTGCCAGCAGTGGGCCTGAGGGGATCGCTAGCACAGATACGCAGTATTTT	CASSGPEGIASTDTQYF
TRBV23-1	-	few	TRBJ1-5	TGCGCCAGCAGTCAATCTCCCGGGGCGAGCAATCAGCCCCAGCATTTT	CASSQSPGASNQPQHF
TRBV5-1	TRBD2	few	TRBJ2-7	TGCGCCAGCAGCTCGACTAGCGTGACCTACGAGCAGTACTTC	CASSSTSVTYEQYF
TRBV5-1	-	-	TRBJ2-7	TGCGCCAGCAGCTTTGAGGGGAACTACGAGCAGTACTTC	CASSFEGNYEQYF
TRBV29-1	-	few	TRBJ2-5	TGCAGCGTTGAAGGCCGGGATTTGAATGAGCAGTACTTC	CSVEGRDLNEQYF
TRBV20-1	-	few	TRBJ2-4	TGCAGTGCTAGAGATCGTAGGGGTGGTGGAAACATTCAGTACTTC	CSARDRRGGGNIQYF
TRBV14	-	few	TRBJ1-6	TGTGCCAGCAGCCAAGATTTAGCGGGGGGTTCACCCCTCCACTTT	CASSQDLAGGSPLHF
TRBV28	TRBD2	few	TRBJ2-5	TGTGCCAGCAGTCTGAGAAAGAGCGGGAGGCAAGAGACCCAGTACTTC	CASSLRKSGRQETQYF
TRBV28	-	-	TRBJ2-3	TGTGCCAGCAGTGATTCCGGGACATTGAGCACAGATACGCAGTATTTT	CASSDSGTLSTDTQYF
TRBV4-2	-	-	TRBJ2-1	TGTGCCAGCAGCCAAGTGTTACGGGGAAGCAATGAGCAGTTCTTC	CASSQVLRGSNEQFF
TRBV2	TRBD2	-	TRBJ2-1	TGTGCCAGCACTAGCGGGAGAGCGAGTGGTGAGCAGTTCTTC	CASTSGRASGEQFF
TRBV29-1	TRBD1	many	TRBJ1-2	TGCAGCGTTGCGGGGACAGTCTATGGCTACACCTTC	CSVAGTVYGYTF
TRBV10-2	TRBD2	-	TRBJ2-7	TGCGCCAGCAGTGATCCATCCAGGACTAGCGGGCCCATCTACGAGCAGTACTTC	CASSDPSRTSGPIYEQYF
TRBV9	TRBD2	-	TRBJ2-1	TGTGCCAGCAGCAGTAGACGACTAGCGGGAGGACCATCGTACAATGAGCAGTTCTTC	CASSSRRLAGGPSYNEQFF
TRBV11-2	TRBD1	few	TRBJ2-6	TGTGCCGTCAATACCCACGACAGGGAGTGGTTCTCTGGGGCCAACGTCCTGACTTTC	CAVNTHDREWFSGANVLTF
TRBV27	TRBD2	-	TRBJ2-1	TGTGCCAGCAGGGAACTAGCGGGAGGTCACAATGAGCAGTTCTTC	CASRELAGGHNEQFF
TRBV20-1	-	-	TRBJ2-3	TGCAGTGCCGGAGCCGAGGGTAGCACAGATACGCAGTATTTT	CSAGAEGSTDTQYF
TRBV5-6	-	few	TRBJ1-5	TGTGCCAGCAGCTTGGTTGGGAGTTATCAGCCCCAGCATTTT	CASSLVGSYQPQHF
TRBV10-3	-	few	TRBJ2-7	TGTGCCATCAGTGTAGCGTCGAGCTCCTACAATGAGCAGTACTTC	CAISVASSSYNEQYF
TRBV4-1	-	-	TRBJ1-4	TGCGCCAGCAGCCAAGTTTACAGCTTTAATGAAAAACTGTTTTTT	CASSQVYSFNEKLFF
TRBV14	-	few	TRBJ2-6	TGTGCCAGCAGCCAAGAACCGCTTCGCTCTGGGGCCAACGTCCTGACTTTC	CASSQEPLRSGANVLTF
TRBV7-9	TRBD1	few	TRBJ1-4	TGTGCCAGCAGGAGACAGGGAATTGGCGAAAAACTGTTTTTT	CASRRQGIGEKLFF
TRBV15	-	-	TRBJ2-7	TGTGCCGCCAGCAGGGTCCTTGGGCACGAGCAGTACTTC	CAASRVLGHEQYF
TRBV20-1	-	-	TRBJ1-6	TGCAGTGCTAGTTCTAGAGGGGTTAATTCACCCCTCCACTTT	CSASSRGVNSPLHF
TRBV27	-	-	TRBJ2-3	TGTGCCAGCAGTTTATCTCCCTTAGGGCCCGCAGATACGCAGTATTTT	CASSLSPLGPADTQYF
TRBV15	-	-	TRBJ1-1	TGTGCCACCAGCAGAGACTTAGGGATGAACACTGAAGCTTTCTTT	CATSRDLGMNTEAFF
TRBV25-1	-	-	TRBJ1-2	TGTGCCAGCAGAGCTTACCACTATGGCTGCACCTTC	CASRAYHYGCTF
TRBV24-1	-	few	TRBJ2-3	TGTGCCACCAGTGCCGCTAGAGTGACGGATACGCAGTATTTT	CATSAARVTDTQYF
TRBV11-2	TRBD2	-	TRBJ2-1	TGTGCCAGCAGCTTAGCCGGGAGGGTAGAGCAGTTCTTC	CASSLAGRVEQFF
TRBV4-2	TRBD2	few	TRBJ2-2	TGTGCCAGCAGCCAAGTCTTGCTAGCGGGGGGCCGGAACACCGGGGAGCTGTTTTTT	CASSQVLLAGGRNTGELFF
TRBV7-2	TRBD2	many	TRBJ2-1	TGTGCCAGCAGCTTCCCGACTAGCGGGATCAACAATGAGCAGTTCTTC	CASSFPTSGINNEQFF
TRBV20-1	-	-	TRBJ2-3	TGCAGTGCTAGAGATAGGGCTAGCATCGCAGATACGCGGTATTTT	CSARDRASIADTRYF
TRBV6-1	TRBD1	-	TRBJ2-7	TGTGCCAGCAGTGAACAGGGGGCGCCTGGCGAGCAGTACTTC	CASSEQGAPGEQYF
TRBV20-1	-	-	TRBJ1-4	TGCAGTGCTGGGAGGCAGGTGTTAACTAATGAAAAACTGTTTTTT	CSAGRQVLTNEKLFF
TRBV12-3/TRBV12-4	TRBD1	-	TRBJ1-4	TGTGCCAGCAGTTTTAGTCAGGGGGCAGCCGAAAAACTGTTTTTT	CASSFSQGAAEKLFF
TRBV12-3/TRBV12-4	TRBD2	-	TRBJ2-7	TGTGCCAGCAGTCCGACCGGACTAGCGGGGAGCGAGCAGTACTTC	CASSPTGLAGSEQYF
TRBV6-1	TRBD1	-	TRBJ2-5	TGTGCCAGCAGTGTATCGGCGAGGGACAGCTTAGCGACCCAGTACTTC	CASSVSARDSLATQYF
TRBV3-1	-	few	TRBJ2-6	TGTGCCAGCAGCCAAGATATTGGTACCTCTGGGGCCAACGTCCTGACTTTC	CASSQDIGTSGANVLTF
TRBV27	TRBD1	-	TRBJ2-3	TGTGCCAGCTCAGTTGGCAACAGGGGAACAGATACGCAGTATTTT	CASSVGNRGTDTQYF
TRBV11-2	-	few	TRBJ2-1	TGTGCCAGCAGGCCACCCATCTGGCGGGGTGGCTTAAATGAGCAGTTCTTC	CASRPPIWRGGLNEQFF
TRBV20-1	TRBD2	-	TRBJ2-1	TGCAGTGCTAGATCAGAAGCGGGGGGGGAGCAGTTCTTC	CSARSEAGGEQFF